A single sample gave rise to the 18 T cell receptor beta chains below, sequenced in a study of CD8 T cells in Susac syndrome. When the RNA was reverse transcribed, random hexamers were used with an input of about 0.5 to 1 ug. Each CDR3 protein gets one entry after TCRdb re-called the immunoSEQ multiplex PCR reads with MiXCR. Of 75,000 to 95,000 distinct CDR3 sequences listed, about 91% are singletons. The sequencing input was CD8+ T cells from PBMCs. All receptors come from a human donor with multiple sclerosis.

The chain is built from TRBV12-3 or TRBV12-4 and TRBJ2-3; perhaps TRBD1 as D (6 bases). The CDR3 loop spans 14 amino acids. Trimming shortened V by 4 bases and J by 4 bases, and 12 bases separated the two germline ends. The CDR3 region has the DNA TGTGCCAGCAGTTACGTGGGGGCGTCAGATACGCAGTATTTT. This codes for CASSYVGASDTQYF.

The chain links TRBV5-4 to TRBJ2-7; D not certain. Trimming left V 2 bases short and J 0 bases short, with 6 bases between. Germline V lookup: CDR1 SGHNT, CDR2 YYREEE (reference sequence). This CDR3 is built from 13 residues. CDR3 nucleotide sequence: TGTGCCAGCAGCTTATTCGTCTCCTACGAGCAGTACTTC. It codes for CASSLFVSYEQYF.

CDR3: CASSDVLETDTQYF. Here the CDR3 DNA reads TGTGCCAGCAGTGACGTTTTAGAGACAGATACGCAGTATTTT. The chain joins TRBV2 to TRBJ2-3; D uncertain. This CDR3 is 14 amino acids long. V gave up 3 bases and J gave up 3 bases, with 10 bases separating them. Germline lookup yields CDR1 SNHLY and CDR2 FYNNEI.

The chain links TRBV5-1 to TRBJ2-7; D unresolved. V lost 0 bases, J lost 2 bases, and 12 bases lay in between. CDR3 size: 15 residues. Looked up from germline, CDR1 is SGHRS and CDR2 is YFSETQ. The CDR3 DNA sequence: TGCGCCAGCAGCTTGGATCGGGTTCCTACCTACGAGCAGTACTTC. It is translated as CASSLDRVPTYEQYF.

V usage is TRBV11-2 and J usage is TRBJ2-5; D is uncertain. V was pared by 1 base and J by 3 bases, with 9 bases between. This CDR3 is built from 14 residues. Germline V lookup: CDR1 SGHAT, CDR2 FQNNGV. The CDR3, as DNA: TGTGCCAGCAGCTTAGTAGGGCTAAAAGAGACCCAGTACTTC. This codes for CASSLVGLKETQYF.

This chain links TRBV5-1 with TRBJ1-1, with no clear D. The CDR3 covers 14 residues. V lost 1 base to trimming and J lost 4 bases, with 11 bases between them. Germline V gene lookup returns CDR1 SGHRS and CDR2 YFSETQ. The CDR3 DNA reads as TGCGCCAGCAGCTTGTGGCAGTTTAGCACTGAAGCTTTCTTT. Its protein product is CASSLWQFSTEAFF.

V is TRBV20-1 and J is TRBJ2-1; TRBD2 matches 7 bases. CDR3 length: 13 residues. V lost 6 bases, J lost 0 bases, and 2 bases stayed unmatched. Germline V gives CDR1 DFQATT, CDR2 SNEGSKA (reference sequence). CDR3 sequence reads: CSAPGGSYNEQFF. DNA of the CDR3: TGCAGTGCCCCGGGGGGCTCCTACAATGAGCAGTTCTTC.

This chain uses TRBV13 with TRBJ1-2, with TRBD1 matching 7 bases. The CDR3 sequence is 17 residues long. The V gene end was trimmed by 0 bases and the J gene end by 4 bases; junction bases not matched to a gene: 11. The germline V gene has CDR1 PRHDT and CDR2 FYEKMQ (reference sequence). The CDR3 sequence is CASSLGGRGQVIYGYTF. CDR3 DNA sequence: TGTGCCAGCAGCTTAGGAGGTAGGGGGCAGGTTATCTATGGCTACACCTTC.

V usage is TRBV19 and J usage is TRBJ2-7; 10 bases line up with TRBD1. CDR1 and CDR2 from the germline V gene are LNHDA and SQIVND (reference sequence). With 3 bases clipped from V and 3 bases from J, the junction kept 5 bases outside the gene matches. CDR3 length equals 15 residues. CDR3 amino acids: CASSIGTGVGYEQYF. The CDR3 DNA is TGTGCCAGTAGTATCGGGACAGGGGTTGGCTACGAGCAGTACTTC.

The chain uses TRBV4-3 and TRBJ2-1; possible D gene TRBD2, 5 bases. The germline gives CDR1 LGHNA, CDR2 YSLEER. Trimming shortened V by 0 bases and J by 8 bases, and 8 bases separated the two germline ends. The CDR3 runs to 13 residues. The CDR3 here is CASSQDGLYEQFF. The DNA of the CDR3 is TGCGCCAGCAGCCAAGATGGACTCTATGAGCAGTTCTTC.

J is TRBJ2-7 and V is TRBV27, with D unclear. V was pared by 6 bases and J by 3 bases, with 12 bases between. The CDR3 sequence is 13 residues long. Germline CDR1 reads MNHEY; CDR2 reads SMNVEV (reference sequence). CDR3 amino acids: CASSFRAGYEQYF. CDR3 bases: TGTGCCAGCAGCTTCCGGGCCGGCTACGAGCAGTACTTC.

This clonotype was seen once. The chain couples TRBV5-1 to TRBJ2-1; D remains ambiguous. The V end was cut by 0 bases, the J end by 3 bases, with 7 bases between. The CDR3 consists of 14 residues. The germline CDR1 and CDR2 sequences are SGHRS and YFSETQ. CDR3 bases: TGCGCCAGCAGCTTGGCTACCAGCTACAATGAGCAGTTCTTC. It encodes CASSLATSYNEQFF.

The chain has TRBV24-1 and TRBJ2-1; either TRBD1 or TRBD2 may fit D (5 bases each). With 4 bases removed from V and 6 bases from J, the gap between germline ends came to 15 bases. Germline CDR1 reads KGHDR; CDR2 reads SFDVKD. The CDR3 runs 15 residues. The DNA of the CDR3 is TGTGCCACCAGTGACCGGGACGACCCGACCAATGAGCAGTTCTTC. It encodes CATSDRDDPTNEQFF.

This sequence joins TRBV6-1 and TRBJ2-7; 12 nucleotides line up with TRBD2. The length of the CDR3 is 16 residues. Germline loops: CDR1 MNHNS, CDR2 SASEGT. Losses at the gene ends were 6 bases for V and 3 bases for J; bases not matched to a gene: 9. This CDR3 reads CASSPRLAGVSYEQYF. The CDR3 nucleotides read TGTGCCAGCAGCCCCAGACTAGCGGGAGTCAGCTACGAGCAGTACTTC.

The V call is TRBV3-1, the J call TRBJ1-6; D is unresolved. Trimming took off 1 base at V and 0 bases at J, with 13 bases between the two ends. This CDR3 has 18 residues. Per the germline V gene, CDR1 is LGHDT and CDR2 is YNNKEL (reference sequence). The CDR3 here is CASSQVPWRGSYNSPLHF. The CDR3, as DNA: TGTGCCAGCAGCCAAGTTCCCTGGCGGGGCTCCTATAATTCACCCCTCCACTTT. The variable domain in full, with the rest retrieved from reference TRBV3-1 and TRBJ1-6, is DTAVSQTPKYLVTQMGNDKSIKCEQNLGHDTMYWYKQDSKKFLKIMFSYNNKELIINETVPNRFSPKSPDKAHLNLHINSLELGDSAVYFCASSQVPWRGSYNSPLHFGNGTRLTVT.

The DNA for the CDR3 is TGTGCCAGCAGACAGGGAGCTGAAGCTTTCTTT. Amino acids: CASRQGAEAFF. The V call is TRBV6-2 or TRBV6-3, the J call TRBJ1-1; a weak D match, TRBD1 (6 bases). The CDR3 consists of 11 residues. Trimming took off 6 bases at V and 6 bases at J, with 8 bases between the two ends. Per germline, CDR1 MNHEY and CDR2 SVGEGT.

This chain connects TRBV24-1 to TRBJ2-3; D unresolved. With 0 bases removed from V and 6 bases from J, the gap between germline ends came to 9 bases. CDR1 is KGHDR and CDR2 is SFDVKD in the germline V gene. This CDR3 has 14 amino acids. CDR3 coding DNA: TGTGCCACCAGTGATTTGGCCCCACGGGATACGCAGTATTTT. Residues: CATSDLAPRDTQYF.

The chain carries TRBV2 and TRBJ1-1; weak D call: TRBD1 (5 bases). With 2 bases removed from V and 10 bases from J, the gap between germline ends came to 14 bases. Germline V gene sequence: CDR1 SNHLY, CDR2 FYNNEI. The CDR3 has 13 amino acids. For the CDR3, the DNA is TGTGCCAGCAGTGAAATCGGGGCCCGAGGAGCTTTCTTT. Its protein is CASSEIGARGAFF.